These 29 T cell receptor beta chains came from one sample sequenced in a study of response to subunit inactivated influenza vaccine. TCRdb reprocessed the RT-PCR reads via MiXCR and lists one record per CDR3 protein. The sample consists of about 780,000 distinct CDR3 sequences, around 18% of them appearing once. Specimen: PBMCs from blood, collected around 5 days after vaccination. These receptors originate from a man aged 45 to 65 who received an inactivated influenza vaccine.

The chain's CDR3 is CASSQELQLQETQYF. DNA of the CDR3: TGCGCCAGCAGCCAAGAGCTGCAACTCCAAGAGACCCAGTACTTC. The chain employs TRBV4-3 and TRBJ2-5; D ambiguous. Trimming removed 0 bases at V and 1 base at J, with 9 bases between. CDR3 length equals 15 residues. Germline V gene lookup returns CDR1 LGHNA and CDR2 YSLEER.

This sequence joins TRBV4-3 and TRBJ2-3; no definite D call. This CDR3 comprises 15 residues. The germline CDR1 and CDR2 sequences are LGHNA and YSLEER. Trimming removed 1 base from V and 2 bases from J, with 10 bases in between. CDR3 DNA: TGCGCCAGCAGCCAAGTGGCTGGTAACACAGATACGCAGTATTTT. It yields the protein CASSQVAGNTDTQYF.

This clonotype was seen only a few times. The chain combines TRBV28 with TRBJ1-2; no reliable D call. The length of the CDR3 is 15 residues. Trimming shortened V by 4 bases and J by 8 bases, and 20 bases separated the two germline ends. Germline CDR1 reads MDHEN; CDR2 reads SYDVKM. The CDR3 is CASSSPGPMTGGYTF. For the CDR3, the DNA is TGTGCCAGCAGTTCCCCTGGACCCATGACCGGGGGCTACACCTTC.

This chain joins TRBV27 and TRBJ2-1; D may be TRBD1 (7 bases). The CDR3 has 15 amino acids. The V gene's germline CDR1 is MNHEY and CDR2 SMNVEV (reference sequence). V was cut by 5 bases and J by 2 bases, with 13 bases left in between. Written as DNA, the CDR3 is TGTGCCAGCAGTCCGGCGGGACAGCCCTACAATGAGCAGTTCTTC. Encoded protein: CASSPAGQPYNEQFF.

This clonotype was seen repeatedly, ten times or more. The gene calls are TRBV24-1 and TRBJ1-2; 8 bases match TRBD1. CDR3 length equals 13 residues. Germline CDR1 reads KGHDR; CDR2 reads SFDVKD. The V gene end was trimmed by 5 bases and the J gene end by 4 bases; junction bases not matched to a gene: 2. CDR3 DNA: TGTGCCACCAGTGTCACAGGGGGCTATGGCTACACCTTC. It encodes CATSVTGGYGYTF.

V and J are TRBV5-6 and TRBJ2-7; D gene uncertain. The V gene's germline CDR1 is SGHDT and CDR2 YYEEEE. The CDR3 extends over 13 amino acids. Trimming removed 5 bases from V and 6 bases from J, with 15 bases in between. The CDR3 loop reads CASRSTVSAEQYF. DNA of the CDR3: TGTGCCAGCAGATCAACAGTTTCTGCCGAGCAGTACTTC.

Details on this clonotype: At one of its ends the junction is not consistent with the germline gene, which may arise from a read error. The chain combines TRBV4-1 with TRBJ1-1; D call uncertain. There are 13 residues in the CDR3. Germline V gives CDR1 MGHRA, CDR2 YSYEKL. The CDR3 loop reads CTSSQDREPQAFF. The CDR3 DNA follows: TGCACCAGCAGCCAAGATAGGGAGCCCCAAGCTTTCTTT.

In this sample, this clonotype turned up a few times. The rearrangement uses TRBV20-1 and TRBJ2-1; 9 positions match TRBD2. Germline CDR1 DFQATT, CDR2 SNEGSKA (reference sequence). The length of the CDR3 is 14 residues. The J segment lost 7 bases and the V segment lost 5 bases, leaving 9 bases of the junction unmatched. The CDR3 DNA reads TGCAGTGCTGGGATAGCGGGAGTCTCTAATGAGCAGTTCTTC. Translation gives CSAGIAGVSNEQFF.

This clonotype was seen a handful of times. The V gene is TRBV5-1, the J gene TRBJ2-5, with 8 bases matching TRBD1. The germline V gene has CDR1 SGHRS and CDR2 YFSETQ. This CDR3 comprises 16 residues. V gave up 5 bases and J gave up 2 bases; unmatched junction bases: 11. The CDR3 nucleotides read TGCGCCAGCAGAAAGTACCCGAGGGACAGGCAAGAGACCCAGTACTTC. It translates to CASRKYPRDRQETQYF.

The chain recombines TRBV5-1 with TRBJ2-3; D may be TRBD1 or TRBD2 (5 bases each). The CDR3 is 14 residues long. V lost 2 bases to trimming and J lost 4 bases, with 11 bases between them. Germline assignment: CDR1 SGHRS and CDR2 YFSETQ. DNA of the CDR3: TGCGCCAGCAGCTTCGGGACGCCGGCAGATACGCAGTATTTT. It is translated as CASSFGTPADTQYF.

The rearrangement joins TRBV25-1 to TRBJ1-5; D may be TRBD1 (5 bases). Between the trimmed V and J ends, which lost 7 bases and 0 bases, there was a span of 7 bases. Germline V lookup: CDR1 MGHDK, CDR2 SYGVNS. The length of the CDR3 is 13 residues. The DNA for the CDR3 is TGTGCCAGCATGGGGGGTAGCAATCAGCCCCAGCATTTT. Encoded protein: CASMGGSNQPQHF.

Here the CDR3 reads CASSDLGWDNEQFF. The CDR3 nucleotides are TGTGCCAGCAGTGACCTGGGCTGGGACAATGAGCAGTTCTTC. The rearrangement links TRBV3-1 to TRBJ2-1; the D is unclear. V dropped 6 bases and J dropped 5 bases, with 14 bases sitting between them. Germline-derived CDR1 and CDR2 are LGHDT and YNNKEL (reference sequence). The CDR3 length is 14 residues.

The chain links TRBV27 to TRBJ2-6; 7 bases are a match to TRBD1. CDR3 size: 19 residues. Germline loops: CDR1 MNHEY, CDR2 SMNVEV (reference sequence). The V segment lost 6 bases and the J segment 0 bases; nucleotides outside the gene matches: 14. The CDR3: CASSKNGQVLPSGANVLTF. The CDR3 region has the DNA TGTGCCAGCAGCAAAAACGGACAGGTCCTCCCCTCTGGGGCCAACGTCCTGACTTTC.

The chain joins TRBV2 to TRBJ2-3; TRBD1 matches at 7 bases. The CDR3 totals 14 residues. Germline V gene sequence: CDR1 SNHLY, CDR2 FYNNEI. J was trimmed by 2 bases and V by 7 bases; bases with no gene match: 6. The CDR3 is CASKVDRNTDTQYF. CDR3 nucleotide sequence: TGTGCCAGCAAAGTGGACAGGAACACAGATACGCAGTATTTT. Together with reference TRBV2 and TRBJ2-3, the CDR3 gives the full variable domain: EPEVTQTPSHQVTQMGQEVILRCVPISNHLYFYWYRQILGQKVEFLVSFYNNEISEKSEIFDDQFSVERPDGSNFTLKIRSTKLEDSAMYFCASKVDRNTDTQYFGPGTRLTVL.

In this sample, this clonotype turned up a few times. The chain employs TRBV20-1 and TRBJ1-4; the match to TRBD1 covers 9 bases. This CDR3 is built from 18 residues. The germline V gene encodes CDR1 DFQATT and CDR2 SNEGSKA (reference sequence). The V segment lost 1 base and the J segment 6 bases; nucleotides outside the gene matches: 15. DNA for the CDR3: TGCAGTGCTAGAGGGGCTGGACAGGGGTTTAGGGTGGATGAAAAACTGTTTTTT. Its translation: CSARGAGQGFRVDEKLFF.

The chain joins TRBV6-1 to TRBJ2-7, with TRBD1 matching 12 bases. The V gene end was trimmed by 0 bases and the J gene end by 7 bases; junction bases not matched to a gene: 7. The CDR3 loop spans 16 amino acids. Per germline, CDR1 MNHNS and CDR2 SASEGT. The CDR3 sequence is CASSEAMGQGAREQYF. The CDR3 DNA is TGTGCCAGCAGTGAAGCGATGGGACAGGGGGCGAGAGAGCAGTACTTC.

This clonotype was found many times. The chain combines TRBV29-1 with TRBJ2-1; tentative D call: TRBD2 (6 bases). The CDR3 is 18 residues long. The V and J ends lost 1 base and 3 bases respectively, with 22 bases between them. Per germline, CDR1 SQVTM and CDR2 ANQGSEA. DNA for the CDR3: TGCAGCGTTGAAGGTTGGCGGGACCCCCAAGGGTACTACAATGAGCAGTTCTTC. The encoded protein is CSVEGWRDPQGYYNEQFF.

The V gene is TRBV29-1, the J gene TRBJ2-7; TRBD2 might be the D (6 bases). Germline CDR1 and CDR2: SQVTM and ANQGSEA. The CDR3 runs to 13 residues. V lost 3 bases, J lost 3 bases, and 12 bases lay in between. The CDR3 sequence: CSVEGGKYYEQYF. CDR3 DNA sequence: TGCAGCGTTGAGGGCGGGAAATACTACGAGCAGTACTTC.

Points on this clonotype: A much bigger clone sits one base away, suggesting this may be a read error. This rearrangement joins TRBV20-1 to TRBJ2-5; no clear D gene. Germline assignment: CDR1 DFQATT and CDR2 SNEGSKA (reference sequence). The CDR3 runs 14 residues. V dropped 5 bases and J dropped 2 bases, with 15 bases sitting between them. The CDR3 region is CSARRHESQETQYF. Here the CDR3 DNA reads TGCAGTGCTCGACGGCACGAATCACAAGAGACCCAGTACTTC.

This clonotype was counted only a few times. The V gene is TRBV5-6, the J gene TRBJ2-7; 11 positions match TRBD1. This CDR3 contains 15 residues. Germline V gene lookup returns CDR1 SGHDT and CDR2 YYEEEE. Trimming removed 1 base from V and 9 bases from J; junction bases left unmatched: 9. As DNA, the CDR3 is TGTGCCAGCAGCTTGTCCCGGACAGGGGGCATAACGCAGTACTTC. Translation gives CASSLSRTGGITQYF. Variable domain in full (rest from reference TRBV5-6 and TRBJ2-7): DAGVTQSPTHLIKTRGQQVTLRCSPKSGHDTVSWYQQALGQGPQFIFQYYEEEERQRGNFPDRFSGHQFPNYSSELNVNALLLGDSALYLCASSLSRTGGITQYFGPGTRLTVT.

The gene calls are TRBV6-1 and TRBJ2-7, with TRBD1 as a possible D gene (5 bases). V was clipped by 4 bases and J by 2 bases, with 9 bases between them. The germline gives CDR1 MNHNS, CDR2 SASEGT. The length of the CDR3 is 13 residues. The DNA of the CDR3 is TGTGCCAGCAGTGGGGGCACAACCTACGAGCAGTACTTC. This translates into CASSGGTTYEQYF.

This clonotype was observed many times. V is TRBV5-5 and J is TRBJ2-5; perhaps TRBD2 as D (5 bases). Germline loops: CDR1 SGHKS, CDR2 YYEKEE (reference sequence). The CDR3 runs to 14 residues. The V end lost 4 bases, the J end lost 2 bases, and 12 bases lay between the germline ends. The CDR3 DNA follows: TGTGCCAGCAGCGGGTGGAGGAAACAAGAGACCCAGTACTTC. Protein: CASSGWRKQETQYF. Filled out from reference TRBV5-5 and TRBJ2-5, the complete variable domain reads DAGVTQSPTHLIKTRGQQVTLRCSPISGHKSVSWYQQVLGQGPQFIFQYYEKEERGRGNFPDRFSARQFPNYSSELNVNALLLGDSALYLCASSGWRKQETQYFGPGTRLLVL.

The chain combines TRBV6-2 or TRBV6-3 with TRBJ2-1; 8 nucleotides match TRBD2. The junction had 6 bases not matched to a gene; V was cut back by 5 bases and J by 3 bases. This CDR3 has 15 residues. Germline V CDR1 and CDR2: MNHEY, SVGEGT. CDR3 residues: CASSRLGGDYNEQFF. In nucleotides, the CDR3 is TGTGCCAGCAGTCGTCTCGGGGGGGACTACAATGAGCAGTTCTTC.

The chain is built from TRBV20-1 and TRBJ2-7; TRBD2 matches 10 bases. The CDR3 loop spans 16 amino acids. Germline CDR1 and CDR2: DFQATT and SNEGSKA (reference sequence). Trimming took 0 bases from V and 4 from J; bases not matched to a gene: 9. CDR3 nucleotide sequence: TGCAGTGCTAGAGATCAGAGCGGGAGGGCCCTTTACGAGCAGTACTTC. Translating it yields CSARDQSGRALYEQYF.

This clonotype was seen more than once but under ten times. V gene TRBV30 combines with J gene TRBJ2-6, with a weak D call TRBD1 (6 bases). Germline V CDR1 and CDR2: GTSNPN, SVGIG (reference sequence). The CDR3 loop spans 17 amino acids. V dropped 4 bases and J dropped 0 bases, with 16 bases sitting between them. CDR3 protein: CAWTRGRGISGANVLTF. In nucleotides, the CDR3 is TGTGCCTGGACCAGGGGCAGGGGAATCTCTGGGGCCAACGTCCTGACTTTC. The full variable domain, in which reference TRBV30 and TRBJ2-6 provide the parts outside the CDR3, is SQTIHQWPATLVQPVGSPLSLECTVEGTSNPNLYWYRQAAGRGLQLLFYSVGIGQISSEVPQNLSASRPQDRQFILSSKKLLLSDSGFYLCAWTRGRGISGANVLTFGAGSRLTVL.

This clonotype was seen only a few times. The chain combines TRBV2 with TRBJ2-6; tentatively, D is TRBD1 (5 bases). From germline, CDR1 is SNHLY and CDR2 FYNNEI. The CDR3 loop spans 15 amino acids. Trimming left V 3 bases short and J 4 bases short, with 10 bases between. The chain's CDR3 is CASSEDMNGANVLTF. CDR3 bases: TGTGCCAGCAGTGAGGACATGAACGGGGCCAACGTCCTGACTTTC.

This clonotype was observed a few times. The genes are TRBV28 and TRBJ2-3; D may be TRBD2 (7 bases). V shed 1 base and J shed 3 bases, with 17 bases lying between them. The germline V gene encodes CDR1 MDHEN and CDR2 SYDVKM. The CDR3 sequence is 17 residues long. The CDR3, as DNA: TGTGCCAGCAGTTTATTAGGCGGGGGCAGGGATACAGATACGCAGTATTTT. It specifies CASSLLGGGRDTDTQYF.

The genes are TRBV6-1 and TRBJ2-1; 7 nucleotides agree with TRBD2. Germline CDR1 MNHNS, CDR2 SASEGT. The CDR3 runs 17 residues. V was pared by 6 bases and J by 2 bases, with 13 bases of the junction left unmatched. Written as DNA, the CDR3 is TGTGCCAGCAGCTCCCTTTGGGCGGGAGTACCCTACAATGAGCAGTTCTTC. Translated, it gives CASSSLWAGVPYNEQFF.

The gene calls are TRBV4-2 and TRBJ2-3, with D uncertain. This CDR3 has 15 residues. Per the germline V gene, CDR1 is LGHNA and CDR2 is YNFKEQ. V was cut by 1 base and J by 2 bases, with 10 bases left in between. The CDR3, as DNA: TGTGCCAGCAGCCAAGTCTCGCTGAACACAGATACGCAGTATTTT. Translation gives CASSQVSLNTDTQYF.